This T cell receptor (beta chain) appears in the sequencing data of a study of blood T cell repertoires in COVID-19. For the study at large: Samples of COVID-19 (acute and convalescent) were obtained from the United States, Italy and Spain. From T cells, B-cell-depleted T cells, or PBMCs came the material, which was cDNA or gDNA.

Trimming cost V 4 bases and J 1 base, with 8 bases left between them. In germline, CDR1 is SNHLY, CDR2 FYNNEI. The CDR3 is 13 amino acids. Clones were read by immunoSEQ multiplex PCR, and TCRdb kept only the in-frame ones, dropping some. The sample comprises around 250,000 clones, 84% of which are singletons, and over 8.5% rests with the top ten. The sequence came from a human donor in a cohort sampled during active COVID-19. The chain has TRBV2 and TRBJ2-7; weak D call: TRBD1 (5 bases). The sequenced sample was peripheral blood. DNA of the CDR3: TGTGCCAGCAGTGCAGGGTTTTCCTACGAGCAGTACTTC. Protein sequence: CASSAGFSYEQYF.